These 26 T cell receptor beta chains came from one sample sequenced in a study of blood T cell repertoires in COVID-19. The assay was immunoSEQ multiplex PCR, and TCRdb's table has in-frame clones only and misses some. Of a few hundred thousand clones listed, 85% were seen once; the top ten hold around 3.4%. Sequencing was performed on peripheral blood. The origin of the receptors is a woman aged 18-29 years with acute or convalescent COVID-19.

This clone was detected only once. The J gene is TRBJ2-3, the V gene TRBV24-1; possibly TRBD1 for D (6 bases). This CDR3 contains 14 residues. Germline values: CDR1 KGHDR, CDR2 SFDVKD. V was trimmed by 3 bases and J by 5 bases, leaving 11 bases between them. CDR3 amino acids: CATSDPLRGDTQYF. CDR3 coding DNA: TGTGCCACCAGTGATCCCCTCAGGGGAGATACGCAGTATTTT.

The rearrangement uses TRBV28 and TRBJ1-2; the match to TRBD1 covers 8 bases. Losses at the gene ends were 1 base for V and 2 bases for J; bases not matched to a gene: 9. The length of the CDR3 is 17 residues. Per the germline V gene, CDR1 is MDHEN and CDR2 is SYDVKM. CDR3 amino acids: CASSLYKQGVGNYGYTF. CDR3 coding DNA: TGTGCCAGCAGTTTATATAAACAGGGGGTAGGAAACTATGGCTACACCTTC.

This clone has only one observation. V gene TRBV28 combines with J gene TRBJ2-2; 7 bases are a match to TRBD1. The CDR3 spans 15 residues. Germline-derived CDR1 and CDR2 are MDHEN and SYDVKM. The J segment lost 0 bases and the V segment lost 9 bases, leaving 7 bases of the junction unmatched. The CDR3 is CASLPGQTNTGELFF. CDR3 DNA: TGTGCCAGTTTACCGGGACAGACGAACACCGGGGAGCTGTTTTTT.

In DNA form, the CDR3 reads TGTGCCAGCAGTGATACAGGGGTTCAAGCTAACTATGGCTACACCTTC. Translated: CASSDTGVQANYGYTF. The V gene is TRBV9, the J gene TRBJ1-2; TRBD1 matches 7 bases. The CDR3 length is 16 residues. CDR1 is SGDLS, CDR2 YYNGEE, per germline. Trimming took 5 bases from V and 0 from J; bases not matched to a gene: 10. The full variable domain, rest sourced from reference TRBV9 and TRBJ1-2, is DSGVTQTPKHLITATGQRVTLRCSPRSGDLSVYWYQQSLDQGLQFLIQYYNGEERAKGNILERFSAQQFPDLHSELNLSSLELGDSALYFCASSDTGVQANYGYTFGSGTRLTVV.

This CDR3 is CASRHDSAGELFF. The CDR3 nucleotides read TGCGCCAGCCGACACGACAGCGCCGGGGAGCTGTTTTTT. V and J are TRBV10-2 and TRBJ2-2; tentative D call: TRBD1 (5 bases). Per germline, CDR1 WSHSY and CDR2 SAAADI. Trimming shortened V by 8 bases and J by 6 bases, and 13 bases separated the two germline ends. The CDR3 has 13 residues.

The CDR3 bases are TGTGCCGCCCAGGTGGGAGGGGGTCGGGCGGAGACCCAGTACTTC. It translates to CAAQVGGGRAETQYF. The rearrangement joins TRBV15 to TRBJ2-5; a possible D gene is TRBD2 (7 bases). The CDR3 spans 15 residues. V lost 11 bases to trimming and J lost 5 bases, with 24 bases between them. The germline V gene has CDR1 LNHNV and CDR2 YYDKDF (reference sequence).

V is TRBV9 and J is TRBJ2-4; TRBD2 matches 8 bases. The CDR3 contains 16 residues. CDR1 is SGDLS, CDR2 YYNGEE, per germline. V dropped 4 bases and J dropped 1; count of bases not matched to a gene: 7. The CDR3 DNA sequence: TGTGCCAGCAGCCCCCAACCGGGGGGGGCCAAAAACATTCAGTACTTC. It translates to CASSPQPGGAKNIQYF.

This clone appeared a few times. The junction departs from the called germline gene at one end, perhaps through a read error. V gene TRBV4-1 combines with J gene TRBJ1-2; D unresolved. The CDR3 spans 11 residues. The germline V gene has CDR1 MGHRA and CDR2 YSYEKL. CDR3 sequence: CASSQGQALFF. The CDR3, as DNA: TGCGCCAGCAGCCAAGGGCAGGCTCTCTTCTTC.

This chain connects TRBV7-2 to TRBJ1-5; unclear D gene. Trimming left V 5 bases short and J 5 bases short, with 10 bases between. From germline, CDR1 is SGHTA and CDR2 FQGNSA. The CDR3 runs 13 residues. The CDR3 reads CASSQITDQPQHF. CDR3 nucleotide sequence: TGTGCCAGCAGCCAGATCACAGATCAGCCCCAGCATTTT.

The chain combines TRBV7-2 with TRBJ2-7, with 10 positions matching TRBD1. J was trimmed by 2 bases and V by 6 bases; bases with no gene match: 7. Looked up from germline, CDR1 is SGHTA and CDR2 is FQGNSA. The CDR3 spans 15 residues. CDR3 in amino acids: CASRTTGGHPYEQYF. The DNA of the CDR3 is TGTGCCAGCAGAACGACAGGGGGCCATCCCTACGAGCAGTACTTC.

The chain is built from TRBV7-3 and TRBJ1-2; perhaps TRBD1 as D (5 bases). This CDR3 spans 14 amino acids. Germline V gene lookup returns CDR1 SGHTA and CDR2 FQGTGA. The V end lost 6 bases, the J end lost 7 bases, and 18 bases lay between the germline ends. The CDR3 DNA reads as TGTGCCAGCAGGCCTGGGGGGGTCTTATTTGGCTACACCTTC. Amino acid sequence: CASRPGGVLFGYTF.

This chain connects TRBV5-4 to TRBJ1-1; D not certain. CDR1 and CDR2 from the germline V gene are SGHNT and YYREEE (reference sequence). V was trimmed by 7 bases and J by 1 base, leaving 8 bases between them. The CDR3 sequence is 12 residues long. CDR3 coding DNA: TGTGCCAGCGGGGAGCCGAACACTGAAGCTTTCTTT. Translation: CASGEPNTEAFF.

The rearrangement links TRBV7-7 to TRBJ2-1; D is possibly TRBD1 (6 bases). Germline V lookup: CDR1 SSHAT, CDR2 FNYEAQ (reference sequence). This CDR3 spans 11 amino acids. Trimming left V 4 bases short and J 8 bases short, with 6 bases between. Here the CDR3 DNA reads TGTGCCAGCAGCTCAGGGGATGAGCAGTTCTTC. Translation gives CASSSGDEQFF.

The V gene is TRBV7-3, the J gene TRBJ1-1, with 8 bases identical to TRBD1. This CDR3 region has 13 residues. Germline assignment: CDR1 SGHTA and CDR2 FQGTGA. The ends lost 3 bases at V and 4 bases at J; junction bases unmatched: 1. CDR3 bases: TGTGCCAGCAGCTTTGACAGGGGCACTGAAGCTTTCTTT. Amino acid sequence: CASSFDRGTEAFF.

This chain joins TRBV2 and TRBJ1-1; TRBD1 might be the D (6 bases). CDR1 and CDR2 from the germline V gene are SNHLY and FYNNEI. The CDR3 loop spans 14 amino acids. Trimming pared 4 bases from V and 4 bases from J, leaving 13 bases between. As DNA, the CDR3 is TGTGCCAGCAGTGGGGCGGGGGCTCGCACTGAAGCTTTCTTT. Its protein product is CASSGAGARTEAFF.

The rearrangement links TRBV7-9 to TRBJ1-3; D unresolved. The CDR3 sequence is 15 residues long. Trimming left V 0 bases short and J 2 bases short, with 8 bases between. Germline V lookup: CDR1 SEHNR, CDR2 FQNEAQ (reference sequence). This CDR3 is CASSLAFPAGNTIYF. In nucleotides, the CDR3 is TGTGCCAGCAGCTTAGCCTTCCCGGCTGGAAACACCATATATTTT.

The J gene is TRBJ1-4, the V gene TRBV12-5; possibly TRBD1 for D (6 bases). The CDR3 covers 11 residues. CDR1 is LGHNT and CDR2 is FRNRAP in the germline V gene. V was shortened by 6 bases and J by 12 bases, with 11 bases between the two germline ends. CDR3 in amino acids: CASGQGLELFF. In DNA, the CDR3 is TGTGCTAGTGGACAGGGTTTGGAACTGTTTTTT.

The chain couples TRBV5-1 to TRBJ1-1; D uncertain. V lost 0 bases to trimming and J lost 1 base, with 7 bases between them. Per the germline V gene, CDR1 is SGHRS and CDR2 is YFSETQ. There are 14 residues in the CDR3. CDR3 residues: CASSLEAENTEAFF. DNA for the CDR3: TGCGCCAGCAGCTTGGAGGCGGAGAACACTGAAGCTTTCTTT.

V is TRBV7-8 and J is TRBJ1-2, with D possibly matching TRBD1 (5 bases). Germline values: CDR1 SGHVS, CDR2 FQNEAQ. Trimming removed 1 base from V and 8 bases from J, with 14 bases in between. The CDR3 sequence is 14 residues long. This CDR3 is CASSLVWGGSGYTF. As DNA, the CDR3 is TGTGCCAGCAGCTTAGTTTGGGGGGGTAGCGGCTACACCTTC.

The chain has TRBV6-5 and TRBJ1-6; tentative D call: TRBD1 (6 bases). Germline CDR1 reads MNHEY; CDR2 reads SVGAGI. V was cut by 2 bases and J by 5 bases, with 10 bases left in between. The CDR3 extends over 15 amino acids. The CDR3 nucleotides read TGTGCCAGCAGTTACCGGACAGCCGATAATTCACCCCTCCACTTT. It codes for CASSYRTADNSPLHF.

J is TRBJ1-1 and V is TRBV5-1; D ambiguous. This CDR3 contains 15 residues. The germline V gene has CDR1 SGHRS and CDR2 YFSETQ. The ends were cut back, 0 bases at V and 6 bases at J, with 15 bases in the middle. Here the CDR3 DNA reads TGCGCCAGCAGCTTGGAAGGTGGGCCACCGCCTGAAGCTTTCTTT. It translates to CASSLEGGPPPEAFF.

The rearrangement uses TRBV27 and TRBJ1-5; perhaps TRBD1 as D (6 bases). This CDR3 is built from 13 residues. Germline values: CDR1 MNHEY, CDR2 SMNVEV (reference sequence). The germline V and J ends were trimmed by 3 bases and 6 bases, with 9 bases remaining between them. The CDR3 loop reads CASSFQGPQPQHF. Here the CDR3 DNA reads TGTGCCAGCAGTTTCCAGGGGCCTCAGCCCCAGCATTTT.

In its sample, this clone was seen a few times. This chain joins TRBV6-6 and TRBJ2-1; D may be TRBD2 (5 bases). The CDR3 runs 14 residues. The germline V gene has CDR1 MNHNY and CDR2 SVGAGI (reference sequence). V was shortened by 8 bases and J by 1 base, with 12 bases between the two germline ends. The CDR3 DNA follows: TGTGCCAGCCAAGTGGGAGCTTCCTACAATGAGCAGTTCTTC. Translation: CASQVGASYNEQFF.

The chain links TRBV27 to TRBJ1-5, with 9 bases that match TRBD1. This CDR3 region has 13 residues. Germline V gives CDR1 MNHEY, CDR2 SMNVEV (reference sequence). Trimming took 4 bases from V and 6 from J; bases not matched to a gene: 1. For the CDR3, the DNA is TGTGCCAGCAGTTGGGACAGGGCTCAGCCCCAGCATTTT. This sequence encodes CASSWDRAQPQHF.

The chain carries TRBV28 and TRBJ1-5; D gene ambiguous. V lost 7 bases to trimming and J lost 0 bases, with 4 bases between them. Germline V CDR1 and CDR2: MDHEN, SYDVKM. The CDR3 covers 12 residues. The CDR3, as DNA: TGTGCCAGCACCCTTAGCAATCAGCCCCAGCATTTT. Amino acid sequence: CASTLSNQPQHF.

This clone turned up a few times. The CDR3 nucleotides are TGTGCCAGCAGCGTAGATTCTGGACAGAATTCACCCCTCCACTTT. It translates to CASSVDSGQNSPLHF. The V and J genes are TRBV9 and TRBJ1-6, with D possibly TRBD1 on 6 matching bases. CDR3 length equals 15 residues. Germline lookup yields CDR1 SGDLS and CDR2 YYNGEE. V was clipped by 0 bases and J by 7 bases, with 11 bases between them. Together with reference TRBV9 and TRBJ1-6, the CDR3 gives the full variable domain: DSGVTQTPKHLITATGQRVTLRCSPRSGDLSVYWYQQSLDQGLQFLIQYYNGEERAKGNILERFSAQQFPDLHSELNLSSLELGDSALYFCASSVDSGQNSPLHFGNGTRLTVT.